This TCR beta chain was captured by sequencing in a study of CD8+CD57+ T cells in acquired aplastic anemia. CD8+CD57+ cell expansion, shown by flow cytometry, had occurred in the patients selected for sequencing. Trimming shortened V by 3 bases and J by 2 bases, and 25 bases separated the two germline ends. The CDR3 contains 18 residues. Germline lookup yields CDR1 DFQATT and CDR2 SNEGSKA (reference sequence). The TCR beta profiling, which covered VDJ combination and CDR3 sequence, was carried out using genomic DNA as the template. Using its own MiXCR run on the reads, TCRdb lists one record per CDR3 protein. The data show roughly 98,000 distinct CDR3 sequences, about 63% seen once.

The source material was sorted CD4+, CD8+, or CD8+CD57+ T cells (not recorded which) from PBMCs. This clonotype was obtained from a human donor with aplastic anemia. The chain recombines TRBV20-1 with TRBJ2-5; D is perhaps TRBD2 (7 bases). CDR3 nucleotides: TGCAGTGCTAGGGCCGCCTACCTTAAGGGGGGGACACAAGAGACCCAGTACTTC. Its translation is CSARAAYLKGGTQETQYF.